The present T cell receptor (beta chain) was sequenced within a study of T cell responses to AZD1222 COVID-19 vaccine (dated by TCRdb to the early 2020s). For the wider study: Because spike-specific TCR depth and breadth did not differ between the two schedules, AZD1222 recipients who got a second dose at roughly 4 weeks were pooled with those who got a second dose at roughly 12 weeks. A total of 233 trial participants underwent TCR sequencing, of whom nearly 210 had received two doses of AZD1222 and approximately 26 had received two doses of the MenACWY control vaccine. Trial participants were enrolled by age into 18-55, 56-69 and 70-plus year subgroups, with approximately 150, 30 and 60 TCR-sequenced participants respectively. What the study reported, not specific to this receptor: Vaccine-associated CD4 TCRs spanned the whole spike protein, with dominant responses in regions 160-218 and 743-854. Epitopes outside the regions mutated in the B.1.351 and B.1.1.7 variants were reportedly recognized by nearly half of the unique spike-specific TCRs. No day 14 peak-response samples were available, so repertoires were characterized only after the peak T cell response. After two AZD1222 doses, both the breadth and the depth of spike-specific TCRs were significantly higher than at day 0 and than in MenACWY recipients. The 56-69-year group was small, and its depth increase did not reach significance, likely because of low power. Most participants were white British and females outnumbered males, and the authors suggested that clonal diversity may have been underestimated. Only six AZD1222 recipients were SARS-CoV-2 seropositive at baseline, limiting conclusions about previously exposed vaccinees.

With respect to this clone: Its antigen target is currently unknown. There are no base qualities to consult, and no much larger clone falls within one base. This sample includes further DNA sequences coding for the same CDR3.

This sample's time point label indicates: baseline before first vaccination. Vaccinee samples were obtained from the UK trials COV001 and COV002, which included a single-blind randomized controlled phase 2/3 trial of AZD1222 (ChAdOx1 nCoV-19) in healthy adults. For TCRbeta chain sequencing, PBMC samples from trial participants were taken at day 0 and at day 28 after the second dose. The CDR3 regions of human TCRbeta chains were analyzed by immunosequencing. Processing in the source paper ran as follows. Repertoire TCRs were matched against a reference library of SARS-CoV-2-specific TCRs generated with the MIRA antigen-specificity platform. Breadth was defined as the fraction of unique TCRs that were SARS-CoV-2-associated. Depth was defined as the fraction of total T cells that were SARS-CoV-2-associated. Each spike-specific TCR was assigned to its reactive spike region and to a CD4 or CD8 class using the MIRA data. Log10-transformed breadth and depth values were compared by one-way ANOVA with Sidak's multiple comparisons tests. TCRdb's version of the immuneACCESS table is confined to in-frame rearrangements and falls short of the full clone set. An unresolved V gene accounts for under half of the shortfall where checked; the remainder is of unknown origin. Clone size and the V and J calls come from that table; the DNA yielded D and trimming. This sample has fewer than 150,000 clones in its table, and roughly 88% of those were observed once. The leading ten clones occupy 6.2% of the sample.

There are 14 amino acids in the CDR3, from cysteine to phenylalanine inclusive. Of all the DNA, just the CDR3 is kept, 42 bases in frame from base 1. The V end loses 4 bases and the J end loses 1 base, and a stretch of 10 bases separates them. The germline V gene (reference sequence) supplies CDR1 LNHDA and CDR2 SQIVND. The source material was peripheral blood, sampled on day 0 of AZD1222 vaccination. The rearrangement joined TRBV19 to TRBJ1-1; TRBD1 could be the D gene, as 6 bases match. The receptor was derived from an adult in good health. The sequenced DNA: TGTGCCAGTAGTACCAGGGGTGAGAACACTGAAGCTTTCTTT. Its translation is CASSTRGENTEAFF.